This T cell receptor (beta chain) was obtained from a study of resident and recirculating memory T cells in vitiligo. The wider study: Each patient gave two lesional and two nonlesional epidermal shave biopsies, plus PBMCs. Broader study findings: TCR sequences were not conserved across biopsy sites or patients.

The CDR3 length is 15 residues. V dropped 5 bases and J dropped 8; count of bases not matched to a gene: 8. Germline V lookup: CDR1 GTSNPN, CDR2 SVGIG (reference sequence). Repertoires were generated with immunoSEQ multiplex PCR, while TCRdb's copy carries only in-frame clones and drops some. The data show around 70,000 clones, about nine tenths seen once. About this clone itself: As yet, its antigen is unknown.

The source is a male donor with vitiligo. V gene TRBV30 combines with J gene TRBJ1-6; 11 positions agree with TRBD1. The sample taken for sequencing was blood. CDR3 sequence reads: CAWGWTGGAHSPLHF. The DNA of the CDR3 is TGTGCCTGGGGATGGACAGGGGGCGCGCATTCACCCCTCCACTTT.